One sample yielded the 8 T cell receptor beta chains listed below, sequenced in a study of beta chain features in type 1 diabetes. Every bit of the isolated RNA underwent reverse transcription, so sequencing read expressed TCRB transcripts. Clones were sequenced by immunoSEQ multiplex PCR, and TCRdb holds only the in-frame ones, with some missing. The sample yields approximately 250,000 clones, 9% to 10% seen once. Input material: naive CD4+ T cells from blood. The source of these receptors is a woman aged 18 to 35 in good health.

The chain carries TRBV25-1 and TRBJ2-1; tentatively, D is TRBD1 (5 bases). V lost 3 bases and J lost 5, with 17 bases in between. Germline CDR1 MGHDK, CDR2 SYGVNS. The CDR3 consists of 16 residues. In DNA form, the CDR3 reads TGTGCCAGCAGTGACGCCTTGGCAGGGCTAAACAATGAGCAGTTCTTC. Translating it yields CASSDALAGLNNEQFF.

This clone was detected ten times or more. The genes are TRBV29-1 and TRBJ2-7, with 12 bases lining up with TRBD2. The ends lost 6 bases at V and 2 bases at J; junction bases unmatched: 5. This CDR3 region has 14 residues. Germline-derived CDR1 and CDR2 are SQVTM and ANQGSEA. CDR3 coding DNA: TGCAGCGTGAGAGGACTAGCGGGGACCTACGAGCAGTACTTC. Its translation is CSVRGLAGTYEQYF.

The V call is TRBV7-9, the J call TRBJ2-5; D remains ambiguous. The CDR3 is made up of 15 amino acids. Germline CDR1 is SEHNR and CDR2 is FQNEAQ (reference sequence). The V end lost 1 base, the J end lost 0 bases, and 9 bases lay between the germline ends. DNA for the CDR3: TGTGCCAGCAGCTTAGACTCTAGGTACCAAGAGACCCAGTACTTC. Protein product: CASSLDSRYQETQYF. Looking up the rest from reference TRBV7-9 and TRBJ2-5 gives the full variable domain: DTGVSQNPRHKITKRGQNVTFRCDPISEHNRLYWYRQTLGQGPEFLTYFQNEAQLEKSRLLSDRFSAERPKGSFSTLEIQRTEQGDSAMYLCASSLDSRYQETQYFGPGTRLLVL.

V gene TRBV5-1 combines with J gene TRBJ2-4, with TRBD1 matching 10 bases. J lost 8 bases, V lost 3 bases, and 5 bases had no gene match. Germline loops: CDR1 SGHRS, CDR2 YFSETQ. There are 14 residues in the CDR3. CDR3 protein: CASSSTGGPDIQYF. The CDR3 DNA reads TGCGCCAGCAGCTCGACAGGGGGCCCCGACATTCAGTACTTC.

This clone was seen a handful of times. This chain connects TRBV4-2 to TRBJ1-4; no firm D call. Germline lookup yields CDR1 LGHNA and CDR2 YNFKEQ. This CDR3 region has 15 residues. Trimming took 1 base from V and 5 from J, leaving 11 bases between them. The CDR3 bases are TGTGCCAGCAGCCAAGTGAGGGAATTCAATGAAAAACTGTTTTTT. Its protein is CASSQVREFNEKLFF.

The chain joins TRBV19 to TRBJ1-5; TRBD1 matches 9 bases. Germline V lookup: CDR1 LNHDA, CDR2 SQIVND (reference sequence). Trimming at V came to 5 bases and at J to 6 bases, leaving 17 bases not matched to a gene. The CDR3 sequence is 18 residues long. CDR3 nucleotide sequence: TGTGCCAGTAGTGGGGGACGAGGCCGACCGGGACAGGGTCAGCCCCAGCATTTT. Amino acid sequence: CASSGGRGRPGQGQPQHF.

This sequence joins TRBV19 and TRBJ2-5, with 8 bases lining up with TRBD2. Germline lookup yields CDR1 LNHDA and CDR2 SQIVND (reference sequence). The CDR3 totals 17 residues. Trimming cost V 4 bases and J 2 bases; bases outside gene matches: 12. Here the CDR3 reads CASSSRAGAAHQETQYF. In DNA, the CDR3 is TGTGCCAGTAGTAGTCGAGCGGGAGCGGCACATCAAGAGACCCAGTACTTC.

The J gene is TRBJ2-1, the V gene TRBV2; 9 bases agree with TRBD1. J lost 10 bases, V lost 7 bases, and 8 bases had no gene match. Germline-derived CDR1 and CDR2 are SNHLY and FYNNEI. The CDR3 length is 13 residues. CDR3 DNA: TGTGCCAGCACTCCACAGGGGGCGCGGGAGCAGTTCTTC. This encodes CASTPQGAREQFF.